The 13 T cell receptor beta chains below all came from one sample that was sequenced in a study of cytomegalovirus exposure and HLA in healthy donors. The assay was immunoSEQ multiplex PCR, and TCRdb's table has in-frame clones only and misses some. The sample lists about 120,000 clones, roughly 90% occurring once. Sequencing was carried out using PBMCs. The receptors shown here come from a woman under 30 in good health and CMV-seronegative.

The chain is built from TRBV29-1 and TRBJ2-2; D uncertain. The CDR3 contains 10 residues. Germline CDR1 reads SQVTM; CDR2 reads ANQGSEA. V dropped 7 bases and J dropped 6 bases, with 6 bases sitting between them. CDR3 in DNA: TGCAGCGCATTTGCCGGGGAGCTGTTTTTT. Translation: CSAFAGELFF.

The chain combines TRBV11-2 with TRBJ2-1, with TRBD2 matching 13 bases. The CDR3 loop spans 15 amino acids. Germline-derived CDR1 and CDR2 are SGHAT and FQNNGV. With V trimmed by 5 bases and J by 6 bases, 4 bases remained unmatched. The CDR3 reads CASSILAGGTNEQFF. CDR3 nucleotides: TGTGCCAGCAGCATACTAGCGGGAGGGACCAATGAGCAGTTCTTC.

The V and J genes are TRBV28 and TRBJ2-5, with 9 bases fitting TRBD1. Germline V gene lookup returns CDR1 MDHEN and CDR2 SYDVKM. The CDR3 is 15 amino acids. The junction had 8 bases not matched to a gene; V was cut back by 5 bases and J by 4 bases. The CDR3: CASSTPTGGAETQYF. In DNA, the CDR3 is TGTGCCAGCAGTACTCCGACAGGGGGGGCAGAGACCCAGTACTTC.

V is TRBV6-5 and J is TRBJ2-7; D might be TRBD1 (6 bases). Per the germline V gene, CDR1 is MNHEY and CDR2 is SVGAGI. The CDR3 runs 13 residues. V lost 5 bases and J 0 bases, leaving 8 bases between the germline ends. CDR3 sequence: CASSGGYSYEQYF. Written as DNA, the CDR3 is TGTGCCAGCAGTGGGGGCTACTCCTACGAGCAGTACTTC.

The rearrangement uses TRBV29-1 and TRBJ1-1, with 7 nucleotides matching TRBD1. V gave up 3 bases and J gave up 2 bases; unmatched junction bases: 3. CDR3 length equals 13 residues. Germline V gives CDR1 SQVTM, CDR2 ANQGSEA. The CDR3 region is CSVDRDSNTEAFF. Written as DNA, the CDR3 is TGCAGCGTTGACCGGGACAGCAACACTGAAGCTTTCTTT.

The chain employs TRBV5-1 and TRBJ2-1; 15 nucleotides align to TRBD2. CDR3 length equals 17 residues. Germline V gene sequence: CDR1 SGHRS, CDR2 YFSETQ. V lost 5 bases to trimming and J lost 0 bases; unmatched junction nucleotides: 3. The CDR3 protein is CASSRTSGRGSYNEQFF. CDR3 DNA: TGCGCCAGCAGTAGGACTAGCGGGAGGGGCTCCTACAATGAGCAGTTCTTC.

CDR3 DNA sequence: TGTGCCAGCAGTAACGCCGGGACAGGTTACGAGCAGTACTTC. It encodes CASSNAGTGYEQYF. The chain has TRBV28 and TRBJ2-7; 8 nucleotides line up with TRBD1. Trimming removed 5 bases from V and 4 bases from J; junction bases left unmatched: 7. The germline CDR1 and CDR2 sequences are MDHEN and SYDVKM. This CDR3 contains 14 residues.

V and J are TRBV28 and TRBJ2-3, with D tentatively TRBD2 (6 bases). Trimming took off 2 bases at V and 2 bases at J, with 17 bases between the two ends. The CDR3 spans 17 residues. Germline CDR1 reads MDHEN; CDR2 reads SYDVKM. CDR3 region: CASSLPPNRDFTDTQYF. CDR3 bases: TGTGCCAGCAGTTTACCCCCGAACCGGGACTTCACAGATACGCAGTATTTT. Drawing the rest from reference TRBV28 and TRBJ2-3, the complete variable domain is DVKVTQSSRYLVKRTGEKVFLECVQDMDHENMFWYRQDPGLGLRLIYFSYDVKMKEKGDIPEGYSVSREKKERFSLILESASTNQTSMYLCASSLPPNRDFTDTQYFGPGTRLTVL.

The chain couples TRBV27 to TRBJ2-1, with no clear D. CDR1 MNHEY and CDR2 SMNVEV come from the germline V gene (reference sequence). V was shortened by 3 bases and J by 7 bases, with 10 bases between the two germline ends. The CDR3 is 13 residues long. As DNA, the CDR3 is TGTGCCAGCAGTTTCAATCCGAGGAATGAGCAGTTCTTC. Translated, it gives CASSFNPRNEQFF.

V gene TRBV4-1 combines with J gene TRBJ2-1; 8 bases map to TRBD2. Germline CDR1 MGHRA, CDR2 YSYEKL. This CDR3 spans 14 amino acids. J lost 7 bases, V lost 4 bases, and 6 bases had no gene match. The CDR3: CASSLTPSGNEQFF. CDR3 in DNA: TGCGCCAGCAGCCTCACGCCTAGCGGGAATGAGCAGTTCTTC.

The chain combines TRBV4-1 with TRBJ1-5, with TRBD1 as a possible D gene (5 bases). Germline values: CDR1 MGHRA, CDR2 YSYEKL. V dropped 0 bases and J dropped 7 bases, with 13 bases sitting between them. This CDR3 contains 15 residues. CDR3 sequence: CASSQDSGAGQPQHF. The CDR3 bases are TGCGCCAGCAGCCAAGATAGCGGGGCGGGACAGCCCCAGCATTTT.

The gene calls are TRBV5-4 and TRBJ2-2; 9 bases align to TRBD1. Germline V gene data show CDR1 as SGHNT and CDR2 as YYREEE (reference sequence). This CDR3 contains 16 residues. With 1 base clipped from V and 6 bases from J, the junction kept 7 bases outside the gene matches. CDR3 nucleotides: TGTGCCAGCAGCTTGAACGGACAGGGGTTTCCCGGGGAGCTGTTTTTT. Translated, it gives CASSLNGQGFPGELFF.

The V and J genes are TRBV9 and TRBJ1-2; TRBD1 aligns across 10 bases. Germline V gives CDR1 SGDLS, CDR2 YYNGEE. Unmatched junction bases numbered 13, after V lost 1 base and J lost 13 bases. There are 15 residues in the CDR3. The DNA of the CDR3 is TGTGCCAGCAGCGTATTTTCGACAGGGGGCAAGAAAGCCACCTTC. Its translation is CASSVFSTGGKKATF.